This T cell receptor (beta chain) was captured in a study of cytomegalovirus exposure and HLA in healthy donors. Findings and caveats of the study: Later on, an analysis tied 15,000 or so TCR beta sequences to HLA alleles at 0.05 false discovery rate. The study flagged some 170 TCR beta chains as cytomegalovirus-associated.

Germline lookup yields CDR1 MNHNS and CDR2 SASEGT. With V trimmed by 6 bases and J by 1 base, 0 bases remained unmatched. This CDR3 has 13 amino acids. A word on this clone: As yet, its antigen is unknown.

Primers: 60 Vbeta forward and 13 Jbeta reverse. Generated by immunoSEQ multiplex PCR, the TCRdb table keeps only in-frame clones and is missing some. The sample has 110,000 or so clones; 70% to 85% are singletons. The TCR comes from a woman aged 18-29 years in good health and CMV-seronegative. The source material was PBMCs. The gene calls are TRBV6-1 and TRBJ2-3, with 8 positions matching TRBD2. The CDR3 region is CASRREGTDTQYF. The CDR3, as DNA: TGTGCCAGCAGGCGGGAGGGCACAGATACGCAGTATTTT.